A single sample is the source of the 22 T cell receptor beta chains below, sequenced in a study of blood T cell repertoires in COVID-19. Using immunoSEQ multiplex PCR, the repertoire was profiled, and TCRdb retains in-frame clones only, with some absent. The sample has some 220,000 clones; roughly nine tenths are singletons. The sequenced sample was PBMCs or T cells enriched from blood (not recorded which). The receptors derive from a woman under 30 in a cohort exposed to, infected with or recovered from COVID-19 (not recorded which).

This clone showed up just once. In nucleotides, the CDR3 is TGCAGCGTTGAAATGGGGGGACAGGTAGAAGCTTTCTTT. Translated: CSVEMGGQVEAFF. The V gene is TRBV29-1, the J gene TRBJ1-1; 8 bases are a match to TRBD1. Germline CDR1 reads SQVTM; CDR2 reads ANQGSEA. The length of the CDR3 is 13 residues. The ends lost 2 bases at V and 8 bases at J; junction bases unmatched: 7. Filled out from reference TRBV29-1 and TRBJ1-1, the complete variable domain reads SAVISQKPSRDICQRGTSLTIQCQVDSQVTMMFWYRQQPGQSLTLIATANQGSEATYESGFVIDKFPISRPNLTFSTLTVSNMSPEDSSIYLCSVEMGGQVEAFFGQGTRLTVV.

The chain has TRBV14 and TRBJ1-4; possibly TRBD1 for D (6 bases). Per the germline V gene, CDR1 is SGHDN and CDR2 is FVKESK. This CDR3 spans 16 amino acids. V was pared by 6 bases and J by 8 bases, with 22 bases between. The DNA of the CDR3 is TGTGCCAGCAGTCACTTCGCTCCCGTAAGGGGGGAAAAACTGTTTTTT. Encoded protein: CASSHFAPVRGEKLFF.

CDR3 nucleotides: TGTGCCAGCAGCAGTTCGGGACTAGCGGGAGTGGATACGCAGTATTTT. Its protein product is CASSSSGLAGVDTQYF. The chain combines TRBV11-1 with TRBJ2-3; 14 positions match TRBD2. The junction had 7 bases not matched to a gene; V was cut back by 5 bases and J by 6 bases. The V gene's germline CDR1 is SGHAT and CDR2 FQDESV (reference sequence). The CDR3 has 16 residues.

The CDR3 DNA reads TGTGCCAGCACAGGGGTTTGGGAGACCCAGTACTTC. Translated, it gives CASTGVWETQYF. V is TRBV25-1 and J is TRBJ2-5; TRBD1 might be the D (6 bases). Trimming took off 7 bases at V and 5 bases at J, with 11 bases between the two ends. The germline CDR1 and CDR2 sequences are MGHDK and SYGVNS. The CDR3 length is 12 residues.

This chain links TRBV6-5 with TRBJ1-1, with TRBD1 matching 7 bases. Germline-derived CDR1 and CDR2 are MNHEY and SVGAGI. CDR3 length equals 15 residues. V lost 7 bases, J lost 3 bases, and 11 bases stayed unmatched. The CDR3 loop is CASTRQGRLDTEAFF. The CDR3 nucleotides read TGTGCCAGCACCAGACAGGGAAGGTTGGACACTGAAGCTTTCTTT.

The chain carries TRBV5-4 and TRBJ2-1, with 9 bases aligning to TRBD2. CDR3 length: 16 amino acids. Germline assignment: CDR1 SGHNT and CDR2 YYREEE (reference sequence). J lost 5 bases, V lost 0 bases, and 6 bases had no gene match. Written as DNA, the CDR3 is TGTGCCAGCAGCTTGGACGGCGGGAGGGCCAACAATGAGCAGTTCTTC. Protein sequence: CASSLDGGRANNEQFF.

This chain connects TRBV6-5 to TRBJ2-5, with TRBD2 identical over 9 bases. Trimming took 6 bases from V and 5 from J; bases not matched to a gene: 7. The germline V gene encodes CDR1 MNHEY and CDR2 SVGAGI. The CDR3 sequence is 14 residues long. This CDR3 reads CASRPFGLAETQYF. The CDR3 DNA reads as TGTGCCAGCAGACCTTTCGGACTAGCGGAGACCCAGTACTTC.

The chain recombines TRBV12-2 with TRBJ1-4; the table's D call, TRBD1, was not checked against the DNA. TRBV12-2 is assigned pseudogene status. This CDR3 region has 17 residues. CDR3 amino acids: CASRSQTRMKTNEKLFF. The CDR3, as DNA: TGTGCAAGTCGCTCACAGACCCGGATGAAAACTAATGAAAAACTGTTTTTT.

V and J are TRBV3-1 (or the pseudogene TRBV3-2) and TRBJ1-1; D is possibly TRBD1 (6 bases). The CDR3 is 16 amino acids. Germline V gene data show CDR1 as LGHDT and CDR2 as YNNKEL (reference sequence). Trimming shortened V by 2 bases and J by 1 base, and 14 bases separated the two germline ends. CDR3 coding DNA: TGTGCCAGCAGCCAACATCAGGGGACCTCGAACACTGAAGCTTTCTTT. Translated: CASSQHQGTSNTEAFF.

This clone is labeled medium-sized. The chain couples TRBV9 to TRBJ2-7; TRBD2 is a possible D gene (6 bases). In germline, CDR1 is SGDLS, CDR2 YYNGEE. Trimming removed 0 bases from V and 5 bases from J, with 15 bases in between. The CDR3 spans 15 residues. The CDR3 loop is CASSVDGASGDEQYF. CDR3 sequence (DNA): TGTGCCAGCAGCGTAGACGGGGCTTCGGGGGACGAGCAGTACTTC.

The chain uses TRBV11-3 and TRBJ2-3; 12 bases align to TRBD2. The CDR3 has 16 residues. Germline V gene lookup returns CDR1 SGHNT and CDR2 YENEEA. V shed 5 bases, J shed 1 base, and the junction held 4 bases outside the gene matches. CDR3 sequence: CASSGRLAGGTDTQYF. The CDR3 DNA reads as TGTGCCAGCAGCGGCAGACTAGCGGGAGGCACAGATACGCAGTATTTT.

The chain couples TRBV6-5 to TRBJ2-7, with D perhaps TRBD2 (6 bases). CDR3 size: 15 residues. Trimming shortened V by 7 bases and J by 3 bases, and 19 bases separated the two germline ends. Germline values: CDR1 MNHEY, CDR2 SVGAGI. The CDR3 reads CASIKRVGGLYEQYF. CDR3 in DNA: TGTGCCAGCATCAAACGGGTGGGAGGTCTCTACGAGCAGTACTTC.

This chain uses TRBV18 with TRBJ1-5; D is undetermined. Between the trimmed V and J ends, which lost 2 bases and 0 bases, there was a span of 8 bases. CDR3 size: 15 residues. Germline values: CDR1 KGHSH, CDR2 LQKENI. CDR3 sequence: CASSPYGNSNQPQHF. CDR3 coding DNA: TGTGCCAGCTCACCATACGGGAATAGCAATCAGCCCCAGCATTTT.

This clone was recorded only once. The rearrangement joins TRBV5-8 to TRBJ2-1, with 7 bases fitting TRBD1. The germline V gene encodes CDR1 SGHTS and CDR2 YDEGEE. Trimming at V came to 0 bases and at J to 3 bases, leaving 9 bases not matched to a gene. The CDR3 length is 17 residues. The CDR3 loop is CASSLAPGTVIYNEQFF. Here the CDR3 DNA reads TGTGCCAGCAGCTTGGCTCCCGGGACAGTTATCTACAATGAGCAGTTCTTC.

The chain has TRBV18 and TRBJ2-2; D is undetermined. Germline V gene data show CDR1 as KGHSH and CDR2 as LQKENI. The CDR3 extends over 12 amino acids. V was pared by 4 bases and J by 4 bases, with 4 bases between. This chain's CDR3 is CASSLSTGELFF. The CDR3 DNA reads TGTGCCAGCTCACTCTCCACCGGGGAGCTGTTTTTT.

V and J are TRBV18 and TRBJ1-4; 7 bases are a match to TRBD1. The trim removed 6 bases at V and 5 bases at J, leaving 3 bases unmatched. This CDR3 spans 13 amino acids. Germline values: CDR1 KGHSH, CDR2 LQKENI. CDR3 sequence: CASSGTDNEKLFF. For the CDR3, the DNA is TGTGCCAGCTCCGGGACAGACAATGAAAAACTGTTTTTT.

This chain uses TRBV7-3 with TRBJ2-1; TRBD2 aligns across 9 bases. This CDR3 has 16 amino acids. Germline V lookup: CDR1 SGHTA, CDR2 FQGTGA. V trimming: 1 base; J trimming: 2 bases; junction bases outside the gene matches: 3. The DNA for the CDR3 is TGTGCCAGCAGCTTAAGGGAGCGGGGGGCCTACAATGAGCAGTTCTTC. This encodes CASSLRERGAYNEQFF.

This chain uses TRBV3-1 (or the pseudogene TRBV3-2) with TRBJ2-7; TRBD2 agrees at 7 bases. Unmatched junction bases numbered 3, after V lost 4 bases and J lost 0 bases. This CDR3 spans 14 amino acids. Germline V gene sequence: CDR1 LGHDT, CDR2 YNNKEL (reference sequence). The CDR3 spells CASSLTSVSYEQYF. The CDR3 DNA reads TGTGCCAGCAGCCTAACTAGCGTCTCCTACGAGCAGTACTTC.

This rearrangement joins TRBV6-5 to TRBJ1-5, with unresolved D. The germline CDR1 and CDR2 sequences are MNHEY and SVGAGI. The CDR3 totals 15 residues. V shed 0 bases and J shed 1 base, with 7 bases lying between them. The CDR3 coding sequence is TGTGCCAGCAGTTACTCGAAGCCGAGCAATCAGCCCCAGCATTTT. This encodes CASSYSKPSNQPQHF.

The gene calls are TRBV9 and TRBJ2-7; 7 positions agree with TRBD1. CDR1 is SGDLS and CDR2 is YYNGEE in the germline V gene. The CDR3 contains 15 residues. V lost 0 bases and J lost 7; bases outside the gene matches: 10. The CDR3 region has the DNA TGTGCCAGCAGCGTAGCCCTCTACGGACAGGCTGAGCAGTACTTC. It is translated as CASSVALYGQAEQYF. Variable domain in full (rest from reference TRBV9 and TRBJ2-7): DSGVTQTPKHLITATGQRVTLRCSPRSGDLSVYWYQQSLDQGLQFLIQYYNGEERAKGNILERFSAQQFPDLHSELNLSSLELGDSALYFCASSVALYGQAEQYFGPGTRLTVT.

This rearrangement joins TRBV6-5 to TRBJ1-3; D is ambiguous. Germline lookup yields CDR1 MNHEY and CDR2 SVGAGI. This CDR3 contains 13 residues. V lost 8 bases, J lost 0 bases, and 8 bases lay in between. The CDR3, as DNA: TGTGCCAGCGGCACGAACTCTGGAAACACCATATATTTT. Protein sequence: CASGTNSGNTIYF.

The chain combines TRBV7-6 with TRBJ1-3, with D maybe TRBD1 (6 bases). The CDR3 has 17 amino acids. Per germline, CDR1 SGHVS and CDR2 FNYEAQ. V was pared by 4 bases and J by 0 bases, with 16 bases between. The CDR3 is CASSSRGQQSSGNTIYF. CDR3 nucleotide sequence: TGTGCCAGCAGCTCCAGGGGCCAACAGAGCTCTGGAAACACCATATATTTT.